The entry that follows covers one TCR beta chain sequence. The data belong to a study of OX40 agonist ivuxolimab in advanced cancers. Study-wide background: Every patient in dose escalation had hepatocellular carcinoma, melanoma, renal cell or head and neck cancer.

Clones were sequenced by immunoSEQ multiplex PCR, and TCRdb holds only the in-frame ones, with some missing. This sample has some 60,000 clones, with around 83% found just once. Patients were excluded for autoimmune disease history or systemic immunosuppression. Baseline, cycle 4 day 1, and cycle 7 day 1 were the blood sampling points. The V gene lost 7 bases and the J gene lost 4 bases, with 11 bases spanning the gap. Germline-derived CDR1 and CDR2 are SEHNR and FQNEAQ (reference sequence). This CDR3 region has 13 residues. The sample was CD4+ or CD8+ T cells sorted from blood, taken in a trial of the OX40 agonist ivuxolimab. This sequence originates from an adult with an advanced solid tumor such as melanoma, head and neck, liver or kidney cancer. This sequence joins TRBV7-9 and TRBJ1-5; D possibly corresponds to TRBD1 (6 bases). The CDR3 region is CASTPTGNQPQHF. CDR3 nucleotides: TGTGCCAGCACTCCTACAGGGAATCAGCCCCAGCATTTT.